A single sample gave rise to the 27 T cell receptor beta chains below, sequenced in a study of blood T cell repertoires in COVID-19. TCRdb keeps only in-frame clones here, not all; method: immunoSEQ multiplex PCR. The sample carries 45,000 to 60,000 clones, 90% recorded once. The sample consisted of peripheral blood. These receptor sequences come from a man aged 45-65 years with acute or convalescent COVID-19.

V gene TRBV19 combines with J gene TRBJ1-1; 7 positions match TRBD1. Trimming removed 6 bases from V and 6 bases from J; junction bases left unmatched: 4. The CDR3 consists of 12 residues. Germline V gives CDR1 LNHDA, CDR2 SQIVND (reference sequence). The CDR3: CASRTGDSEAFF. CDR3 nucleotides: TGTGCCAGTAGAACAGGGGACTCTGAAGCTTTCTTT.

The J gene is TRBJ2-5, the V gene TRBV5-1, with D uncertain. CDR3 length equals 15 residues. Germline loops: CDR1 SGHRS, CDR2 YFSETQ. Trimming took off 5 bases at V and 5 bases at J, with 19 bases between the two ends. The DNA of the CDR3 is TGCGCCAGCAGTTCATCCCCCAGTGGAGCGGAGACCCAGTACTTC. Translated: CASSSSPSGAETQYF.

The rearrangement uses TRBV10-1 and TRBJ1-1; 11 positions agree with TRBD1. Losses at the gene ends were 2 bases for V and 4 bases for J; bases not matched to a gene: 0. CDR1 is WNHNN, CDR2 SYGVQD, per germline (reference sequence). This CDR3 contains 14 residues. The CDR3 protein is CASSEGQGATEAFF. The CDR3 region has the DNA TGCGCCAGCAGTGAGGGACAGGGGGCCACTGAAGCTTTCTTT.

The chain couples TRBV18 to TRBJ1-4; 8 bases agree with TRBD1. The CDR3 spans 14 residues. The germline V gene encodes CDR1 KGHSH and CDR2 LQKENI. After removal of 3 bases from V and 8 bases from J, the junction contained 5 bases not matched to a gene. CDR3 sequence: CASSPTGDGEKLFF. CDR3 nucleotides: TGTGCCAGCTCACCGACAGGGGATGGGGAAAAACTGTTTTTT.

The chain combines TRBV9 with TRBJ2-3; 9 bases are shared with TRBD2. The CDR3 is 16 residues long. The germline V gene has CDR1 SGDLS and CDR2 YYNGEE. V gave up 0 bases and J gave up 2 bases; unmatched junction bases: 4. The chain's CDR3 is CASSVGAGGTTDTQYF. The CDR3 region has the DNA TGTGCCAGCAGCGTAGGGGCGGGAGGGACCACAGATACGCAGTATTTT.

The chain joins TRBV5-1 to TRBJ2-1, with D possibly TRBD2 on 5 matching bases. Germline V gene sequence: CDR1 SGHRS, CDR2 YFSETQ. The CDR3 is 16 residues long. The V end was cut by 4 bases, the J end by 4 bases, with 18 bases between. The CDR3: CASSIASGVAYNEQFF. The CDR3 region has the DNA TGCGCCAGCAGCATAGCCTCCGGGGTAGCGTACAATGAGCAGTTCTTC.

This clone was detected only once. V and J are TRBV5-5 and TRBJ1-4; D is unclear. V lost 7 bases and J lost 4, with 17 bases in between. CDR1 and CDR2 from the germline V gene are SGHKS and YYEKEE (reference sequence). CDR3 size: 15 residues. The CDR3 loop reads CASGLHGQSNEKLFF. For the CDR3, the DNA is TGTGCCAGCGGACTACATGGGCAGAGTAATGAAAAACTGTTTTTT.

This sequence joins TRBV28 and TRBJ1-5, with D perhaps TRBD1 (5 bases). Germline V gives CDR1 MDHEN, CDR2 SYDVKM. V lost 5 bases, J lost 4 bases, and 6 bases lay in between. This CDR3 is 12 amino acids long. The CDR3 here is CASSQGNQPQHF. CDR3 nucleotide sequence: TGTGCCAGCAGTCAGGGAAATCAGCCCCAGCATTTT. The full variable domain, in which reference TRBV28 and TRBJ1-5 provide the parts outside the CDR3, is DVKVTQSSRYLVKRTGEKVFLECVQDMDHENMFWYRQDPGLGLRLIYFSYDVKMKEKGDIPEGYSVSREKKERFSLILESASTNQTSMYLCASSQGNQPQHFGDGTRLSIL.

The V and J genes are TRBV28 and TRBJ1-1; D remains unclear. Germline V gives CDR1 MDHEN, CDR2 SYDVKM. The V and J ends lost 2 bases and 0 bases respectively, with 13 bases between them. This CDR3 is built from 16 residues. The CDR3 sequence is CASSLGKTIMNTEAFF. CDR3 DNA: TGTGCCAGCAGTTTAGGTAAGACAATTATGAACACTGAAGCTTTCTTT.

V gene TRBV19 combines with J gene TRBJ1-1; D is uncertain. V lost 3 bases, J lost 5 bases, and 22 bases lay in between. Germline V gene sequence: CDR1 LNHDA, CDR2 SQIVND (reference sequence). The CDR3 consists of 17 residues. The CDR3 nucleotides are TGTGCCAGTAGTATCAATCCAGCGGCATTGGTTTTTACTGAAGCTTTCTTT. Its translation: CASSINPAALVFTEAFF.

The gene calls are TRBV11-2 and TRBJ1-1, with D maybe TRBD1 (6 bases). V shed 3 bases and J shed 0 bases, with 8 bases lying between them. Germline CDR1 and CDR2: SGHAT and FQNNGV. CDR3 length: 14 residues. In DNA, the CDR3 is TGTGCCAGCAGCTTCAGGGGCATGAACACTGAAGCTTTCTTT. Translation gives CASSFRGMNTEAFF.

The V call is TRBV24-1, the J call TRBJ2-2, with D perhaps TRBD1 (5 bases). Between the trimmed V and J ends, which lost 4 bases and 5 bases, there was a span of 10 bases. This CDR3 region has 14 residues. The germline gives CDR1 KGHDR, CDR2 SFDVKD. CDR3 nucleotides: TGTGCCACCAGTGAAGAACAGGAAACCGGGGAGCTGTTTTTT. As protein: CATSEEQETGELFF.

The rearrangement uses TRBV29-1 and TRBJ2-3, with 7 bases fitting TRBD2. The V and J ends lost 3 bases and 0 bases, in that order; junction bases with no gene match: 0. The germline CDR1 and CDR2 sequences are SQVTM and ANQGSEA. This CDR3 is 13 amino acids long. CDR3: CSVERGSTDTQYF. Here the CDR3 DNA reads TGCAGCGTTGAGCGGGGGAGCACAGATACGCAGTATTTT.

The chain carries TRBV6-5 and TRBJ2-7; D is ambiguous. The germline V gene has CDR1 MNHEY and CDR2 SVGAGI. This CDR3 spans 12 amino acids. V was trimmed by 7 bases and J by 4 bases, leaving 11 bases between them. The CDR3 sequence is CASKEIEYEQYF. CDR3 DNA sequence: TGTGCCAGCAAGGAGATAGAATACGAGCAGTACTTC.

This rearrangement joins TRBV30 to TRBJ2-2, with 10 nucleotides matching TRBD2. J gave up 12 bases and V 2 bases, and 21 bases lay outside the gene matches. The CDR3 runs to 18 residues. From germline, CDR1 is GTSNPN and CDR2 SVGIG (reference sequence). The CDR3 loop reads CAWSQGGMDVLAGDKLFF. The DNA of the CDR3 is TGTGCCTGGAGTCAGGGGGGAATGGATGTTCTAGCGGGAGATAAGCTGTTTTTT.

The rearrangement links TRBV5-4 to TRBJ2-7; 7 nucleotides line up with TRBD2. CDR3 length: 15 amino acids. Germline CDR1 and CDR2: SGHNT and YYREEE (reference sequence). V dropped 0 bases and J dropped 1; count of bases not matched to a gene: 4. CDR3 nucleotide sequence: TGTGCCAGCAGCTTGGTAACCGGGGGGTCCTACGAGCAGTACTTC. Translated: CASSLVTGGSYEQYF.

The chain uses TRBV5-1 and TRBJ2-5; 8 positions agree with TRBD2. There are 15 residues in the CDR3. After removal of 3 bases from V and 4 bases from J, the junction contained 8 bases not matched to a gene. The germline CDR1 and CDR2 sequences are SGHRS and YFSETQ. The CDR3 region is CASSYSGKALETQYF. The CDR3 nucleotides are TGCGCCAGCAGCTATAGCGGGAAAGCACTAGAGACCCAGTACTTC. Variable domain in full (rest from reference TRBV5-1 and TRBJ2-5): KAGVTQTPRYLIKTRGQQVTLSCSPISGHRSVSWYQQTPGQGLQFLFEYFSETQRNKGNFPGRFSGRQFSNSRSEMNVSTLELGDSALYLCASSYSGKALETQYFGPGTRLLVL.

This rearrangement joins TRBV24-1 to TRBJ1-5; 10 bases map to TRBD1. V lost 2 bases and J lost 6; bases outside the gene matches: 9. From germline, CDR1 is KGHDR and CDR2 SFDVKD. This CDR3 has 17 residues. The DNA for the CDR3 is TGTGCCACCAGTGATTCCAGGACAGGGGGTATGGGTCAGCCCCAGCATTTT. It specifies CATSDSRTGGMGQPQHF.

The rearrangement joins TRBV29-1 to TRBJ2-7; TRBD2 might be the D (5 bases). This CDR3 region has 15 residues. V was cut by 0 bases and J by 0 bases, with 12 bases left in between. Germline V lookup: CDR1 SQVTM, CDR2 ANQGSEA. The CDR3 spells CSVEDPGSRSYEQYF. CDR3 coding DNA: TGCAGCGTTGAAGATCCGGGATCTCGCTCCTACGAGCAGTACTTC.

The CDR3 protein is CASSSQGDRGRETQYF. DNA of the CDR3: TGTGCCAGCAGTTCGCAGGGTGACAGGGGGCGAGAGACCCAGTACTTC. The chain is built from TRBV27 and TRBJ2-5, with 10 bases aligning to TRBD1. CDR1 MNHEY and CDR2 SMNVEV come from the germline V gene (reference sequence). V trimming: 4 bases; J trimming: 4 bases; junction bases outside the gene matches: 9. The CDR3 sequence is 16 residues long.

This rearrangement joins TRBV19 to TRBJ1-5, with TRBD1 as a possible D gene (5 bases). CDR1 is LNHDA and CDR2 is SQIVND in the germline V gene (reference sequence). The ends were cut back, 1 base at V and 8 bases at J, with 9 bases in the middle. The CDR3 extends over 13 amino acids. CDR3 DNA sequence: TGTGCCAGTAGTATAGTTGGGGGGGAGCCCCAGCATTTT. It encodes CASSIVGGEPQHF. The full variable domain, completed using reference TRBV19 and TRBJ1-5, is DGGITQSPKYLFRKEGQNVTLSCEQNLNHDAMYWYRQDPGQGLRLIYYSQIVNDFQKGDIAEGYSVSREKKESFPLTVTSAQKNPTAFYLCASSIVGGEPQHFGDGTRLSIL.

This clone was detected only once. The genes are TRBV4-1 and TRBJ2-1; D not certain. The CDR3 runs 14 residues. CDR1 is MGHRA, CDR2 YSYEKL, per germline. V lost 3 bases to trimming and J lost 2 bases, with 8 bases between them. The CDR3 DNA reads TGCGCCAGCAGCCAGCGGCTGGCCTACAATGAGCAGTTCTTC. This gives the protein CASSQRLAYNEQFF.

J is TRBJ2-4 and V is TRBV3-1 (or the pseudogene TRBV3-2); 12 nucleotides align to TRBD1. Germline-derived CDR1 and CDR2 are LGHDT and YNNKEL (reference sequence). V was pared by 4 bases and J by 4 bases, with 5 bases of the junction left unmatched. The CDR3 consists of 16 residues. The CDR3 reads CASSPWGQGAKNIQYF. The CDR3 DNA sequence: TGTGCCAGCAGCCCCTGGGGACAGGGGGCGAAAAACATTCAGTACTTC.

J is TRBJ2-5 and V is TRBV5-6; TRBD2 matches 7 bases. Looked up from germline, CDR1 is SGHDT and CDR2 is YYEEEE. The CDR3 sequence is 13 residues long. Germline trimming cut 4 bases from V and 2 bases from J; bases unmatched to any gene: 2. For the CDR3, the DNA is TGTGCCAGCAGCCCCGGGGGGCAAGAGACCCAGTACTTC. Translated: CASSPGGQETQYF. Together with reference TRBV5-6 and TRBJ2-5, the CDR3 gives the full variable domain: DAGVTQSPTHLIKTRGQQVTLRCSPKSGHDTVSWYQQALGQGPQFIFQYYEEEERQRGNFPDRFSGHQFPNYSSELNVNALLLGDSALYLCASSPGGQETQYFGPGTRLLVL.

This chain links TRBV2 with TRBJ2-1; D unresolved. The V end was cut by 6 bases, the J end by 12 bases, with 6 bases between. From germline, CDR1 is SNHLY and CDR2 FYNNEI. This CDR3 contains 9 residues. The CDR3 spells CASSSWQFF. CDR3 nucleotide sequence: TGTGCCAGCAGCTCTTGGCAGTTCTTC.

V gene TRBV7-9 combines with J gene TRBJ1-6, with D unclear. CDR1 SEHNR and CDR2 FQNEAQ come from the germline V gene (reference sequence). Trimming shortened V by 5 bases and J by 7 bases, and 12 bases separated the two germline ends. CDR3 length: 14 residues. CDR3: CASSAGRTNSPLHF. In nucleotides, the CDR3 is TGTGCCAGCAGCGCCGGGAGGACCAATTCACCCCTCCACTTT.

The chain has TRBV28 and TRBJ1-2; 8 bases are a match to TRBD1. CDR3 length equals 14 residues. V dropped 7 bases and J dropped 7; count of bases not matched to a gene: 11. The germline CDR1 and CDR2 sequences are MDHEN and SYDVKM. The CDR3 region is CASTRTGWYGGYTF. Written as DNA, the CDR3 is TGTGCCAGCACGAGGACAGGGTGGTATGGTGGCTACACCTTC.